A selection of T cell receptor beta chains follows, all from one sample in a study of human T cells and chemical hapten exposure. TCRdb re-analysed the RACE reads in MiXCR, keeping a single row per CDR3 protein. The table has fewer than 100,000 distinct CDR3 sequences, 9.5% to 15% seen once. Sequencing used whole blood, obtained in connection with sensitization to the hapten diphenylcyclopropenone (DPC). Source of these receptors: a woman between 35 and 50 years old with alopecia areata. Some clones in this sample may be carry-over from other donors' samples. CDR3s leave out the opening cysteine and the closing phenylalanine or tryptophan. The D gene is left open where the match is weak. Size is omitted from some rows. Given values are once, few, many or a class for expanded clones.

V gene,D gene,clone size,CDR3 protein
TRBV3-1,.,.,ASSHTGTLSAGEQF
TRBV30,.,few,AWIRLAYGYT
TRBV7-3,.,.,ASSLMAANTEAF
TRBV28,TRBD1,few,ASRPGTGGRNEQY
TRBV10-3,.,many,AISAQGDQPQH
TRBV3-1,.,many,ASSPGGSGELF
TRBV28,.,few,ASSSPTLRSQPQH
TRBV29-1,.,few,SVEGYRSTDTQY
TRBV9,.,few,ASSVAYNEQF
TRBV13,TRBD1,few,ASSSGQSSYEQY
TRBV28,TRBD2,few,ASRIALAGNEQF
TRBV12-3/TRBV12-4,TRBD1,once,ASSPGGLRNTIY
TRBV27,TRBD2,.,ASRLSGTTYNELF
TRBV3-1,.,few,ASSQARGSPLH
TRBV6-5,.,.,ASSYAGLAGTGELF
TRBV7-2,.,few,ASSPYRQANYGYT
TRBV7-2,TRBD1,.,ASSVRTGAYEQY
TRBV20-1,TRBD1,.,SAREDRGYGYT
TRBV9,TRBD2,.,ASSVTSVDTQY
TRBV20-1,TRBD1,.,SARDLGDRAEAF
TRBV27,TRBD1,many,ASTSTGGANEKLF
TRBV18,TRBD1,.,ASSPQSGGDSPLH
TRBV20-1,TRBD1,.,SARDLRDRAGYT
TRBV27,TRBD1,many,ANLDRGLSGYT
TRBV4-3,.,few,ASSQVSTGELF
TRBV4-2,.,few,ASSQHSSYEQY
TRBV29-1,.,many,SVAGLGAF
TRBV28,TRBD1,few,ASSLAGTGSYEQY
TRBV20-1,TRBD1,many,SAPNPGQGSNQPQH
TRBV15,TRBD1,few,ATSTHRGTGNTIY
TRBV7-9,TRBD2,many,ASSASGISSYEQY
TRBV28,.,.,ASSLDPGHPNEQF
TRBV7-2,.,few,ASSPYTTGELF
TRBV29-1,.,many,SVLPGPTEAF
TRBV2,.,.,ASRGPEGQPQH
TRBV6-1,.,.,ASRGTHTSYEQY
TRBV28,TRBD1,few,ASIGDRAYGYT
TRBV12-3/TRBV12-4,TRBD1,.,ASSPGQGRTYEQY
TRBV6-2/TRBV6-3,TRBD2,.,ASKRLATFSYNEQF
TRBV28,.,many,ASLEWGEVNEQF
TRBV11-2,TRBD2,many,ASSLGLAGKTDTQY
TRBV7-3,TRBD2,many,ASSPDLRLAGYNEQF
TRBV28,.,.,ASSLPRSEAF